These 18 T cell receptor beta chains were all obtained from the same sample, sequenced in a study of cytomegalovirus exposure and HLA in healthy donors. Assay: immunoSEQ multiplex PCR; the TCRdb copy retains only in-frame clones and omits some. This sample has 250,000 to 400,000 clones, with roughly 90% found just once. The material sequenced was PBMCs. The source of these receptors is a man aged 25 to 40 in good health and CMV-seronegative.

The chain couples TRBV6-6 to TRBJ1-5, with D maybe TRBD1 (5 bases). CDR3 length equals 14 residues. Per germline, CDR1 MNHNY and CDR2 SVGAGI (reference sequence). The V end lost 5 bases, the J end lost 9 bases, and 17 bases lay between the germline ends. The CDR3 region has the DNA TGTGCCAGCAGTCCCACGGGGTCCGGGGGGCCCCAGCATTTT. Translating it yields CASSPTGSGGPQHF.

This chain joins TRBV6-5 and TRBJ2-3, with a weak D call TRBD2 (5 bases). The CDR3 loop spans 15 amino acids. Trimming removed 4 bases from V and 4 bases from J, with 15 bases in between. Germline V gene data show CDR1 as MNHEY and CDR2 as SVGAGI. The DNA of the CDR3 is TGTGCCAGCAGTTCGAGGGCCACGGGTGCAGATACGCAGTATTTT. Translation: CASSSRATGADTQYF.

CDR3 sequence (DNA): TGTGCCAGTAGTACACCCCTCGGAGCGGGGGGGTACAATGAGCAGTTCTTC. As protein: CASSTPLGAGGYNEQFF. This chain connects TRBV19 to TRBJ2-1; 10 nucleotides align to TRBD2. Germline V gene data show CDR1 as LNHDA and CDR2 as SQIVND (reference sequence). CDR3 length: 17 amino acids. V trimming: 4 bases; J trimming: 4 bases; junction bases outside the gene matches: 10.

V and J are TRBV15 and TRBJ2-2; D is unresolved. This CDR3 has 13 amino acids. Trimming pared 5 bases from V and 7 bases from J, leaving 11 bases between. Looked up from germline, CDR1 is LNHNV and CDR2 is YYDKDF (reference sequence). The CDR3 DNA reads TGTGCCACCAGCGATACTCTGAGCGGGGAGCTGTTTTTT. Its translation is CATSDTLSGELFF.

This chain connects TRBV18 to TRBJ2-1; 8 bases agree with TRBD2. The CDR3 loop spans 15 amino acids. V shed 4 bases and J 8 bases; nucleotides not matched to a gene: 10. Germline V gene data show CDR1 as KGHSH and CDR2 as LQKENI. CDR3 region: CASSHSGGLIHEQFF. In DNA form, the CDR3 reads TGTGCCAGCTCACACAGCGGGGGCCTTATTCATGAGCAGTTCTTC.

The V call is TRBV15, the J call TRBJ1-2; no clear D gene. The V gene's germline CDR1 is LNHNV and CDR2 YYDKDF (reference sequence). The ends were cut back, 4 bases at V and 4 bases at J, with 16 bases in the middle. The CDR3 length is 15 residues. The chain's CDR3 is CATSTYRGRAYGYTF. The CDR3 region has the DNA TGTGCCACCAGCACATATCGAGGGAGGGCCTATGGCTACACCTTC. The full variable domain, rest sourced from reference TRBV15 and TRBJ1-2, is DAMVIQNPRYQVTQFGKPVTLSCSQTLNHNVMYWYQQKSSQAPKLLFHYYDKDFNNEADTPDNFQSRRPNTSFCFLDIRSPGLGDTAMYLCATSTYRGRAYGYTFGSGTRLTVV.

V is TRBV6-1 and J is TRBJ2-7; TRBD1 matches at 8 bases. Germline V lookup: CDR1 MNHNS, CDR2 SASEGT. Unmatched junction bases numbered 7, after V lost 3 bases and J lost 6 bases. This CDR3 has 14 amino acids. The CDR3 reads CASSDSPGGPEQYF. The CDR3, as DNA: TGTGCCAGCAGTGATAGCCCAGGGGGCCCCGAGCAGTACTTC.

The sample holds one count of this clone. The rearrangement uses TRBV2 and TRBJ2-5; D not resolved. Germline assignment: CDR1 SNHLY and CDR2 FYNNEI. The CDR3 contains 11 residues. V dropped 11 bases and J dropped 5 bases, with 12 bases sitting between them. The CDR3 nucleotides read TGTGCCTTAGGCGGTCGGGAGACCCAGTACTTC. Translation gives CALGGRETQYF.

This chain's CDR3 is CASSPRQGTLNTEAFF. The CDR3 DNA is TGCGCCAGCAGCCCAAGACAGGGTACCCTGAACACTGAAGCTTTCTTT. This rearrangement joins TRBV4-1 to TRBJ1-1; 7 bases map to TRBD1. J was trimmed by 0 bases and V by 4 bases; bases with no gene match: 8. This CDR3 contains 16 residues. The germline V gene has CDR1 MGHRA and CDR2 YSYEKL.

This clone was seen just once. This chain connects TRBV13 to TRBJ2-5; 12 positions agree with TRBD2. The CDR3 runs 15 residues. The V gene end was trimmed by 3 bases and the J gene end by 8 bases; junction bases not matched to a gene: 7. Germline CDR1 reads PRHDT; CDR2 reads FYEKMQ (reference sequence). The CDR3 loop is CASSLGGLAGSTQYF. In DNA form, the CDR3 reads TGTGCCAGCAGCTTGGGAGGACTAGCGGGGTCAACCCAGTACTTC.

The rearrangement joins TRBV9 to TRBJ2-5, with D tentatively TRBD1 (6 bases). The V gene's germline CDR1 is SGDLS and CDR2 YYNGEE. V gave up 3 bases and J gave up 2 bases, with 11 bases separating them. The CDR3 has 14 amino acids. CDR3 DNA sequence: TGTGCCAGCAGCGGACGGGACATTCAAGAGACCCAGTACTTC. This gives the protein CASSGRDIQETQYF. The full variable domain, rest sourced from reference TRBV9 and TRBJ2-5, is DSGVTQTPKHLITATGQRVTLRCSPRSGDLSVYWYQQSLDQGLQFLIQYYNGEERAKGNILERFSAQQFPDLHSELNLSSLELGDSALYFCASSGRDIQETQYFGPGTRLLVL.

A single count supports this clone. The chain links TRBV9 to TRBJ2-3; 11 bases are a match to TRBD1. V shed 4 bases, J shed 7 bases, and the junction held 8 bases outside the gene matches. Germline CDR1 reads SGDLS; CDR2 reads YYNGEE. This CDR3 is 15 amino acids long. The chain's CDR3 is CASSPRGQGGNTQYF. In nucleotides, the CDR3 is TGTGCCAGCAGCCCCCGGGGACAGGGGGGGAATACGCAGTATTTT.

Details on this clone: Other DNA sequences in the sample encode the same CDR3. The chain recombines TRBV7-9 with TRBJ2-1; D not resolved. Germline loops: CDR1 SEHNR, CDR2 FQNEAQ (reference sequence). The ends were cut back, 6 bases at V and 1 base at J, with 10 bases in the middle. The CDR3 is 14 residues long. CDR3 nucleotides: TGTGCCAGCAGTCGAGGAAGTTCCTACAATGAGCAGTTCTTC. Protein sequence: CASSRGSSYNEQFF.

V and J are TRBV6-5 and TRBJ2-3, with D possibly TRBD2 on 6 matching bases. Germline loops: CDR1 MNHEY, CDR2 SVGAGI. Trimming removed 2 bases at V and 2 bases at J, with 11 bases between. There are 15 residues in the CDR3. The CDR3 sequence: CASSYGAGSTDTQYF. CDR3 nucleotide sequence: TGTGCCAGCAGTTACGGGGCGGGATCCACAGATACGCAGTATTTT.

This clone was recorded once. The chain carries TRBV15 and TRBJ1-3, with unresolved D. Trimming removed 0 bases at V and 2 bases at J, with 5 bases between. The CDR3 covers 14 residues. Germline CDR1 is LNHNV and CDR2 is YYDKDF (reference sequence). CDR3 region: CATSRDPTGNTIYF. The CDR3 region has the DNA TGTGCCACCAGCAGAGACCCCACTGGAAACACCATATATTTT.

The chain carries TRBV11-2 and TRBJ2-5; D perhaps matches TRBD1 (5 bases). Per the germline V gene, CDR1 is SGHAT and CDR2 is FQNNGV. V lost 4 bases to trimming and J lost 1 base, with 10 bases between them. The CDR3 runs 14 residues. The CDR3 DNA is TGTGCCAGCAGCTATGGGGCCTTCCAAGAGACCCAGTACTTC. It encodes CASSYGAFQETQYF.

This clone was counted a few times. This chain connects TRBV7-2 to TRBJ2-7, with 8 bases matching TRBD2. The V gene's germline CDR1 is SGHTA and CDR2 FQGNSA. J lost 1 base, V lost 2 bases, and 7 bases had no gene match. The CDR3 runs 16 residues. The DNA for the CDR3 is TGTGCCAGCAGCTTACGTCCTAGCGGGCATTCCTACGAGCAGTACTTC. This translates into CASSLRPSGHSYEQYF.

The V and J genes are TRBV27 and TRBJ2-7; D may be TRBD1 (5 bases). There are 13 residues in the CDR3. Germline V gene lookup returns CDR1 MNHEY and CDR2 SMNVEV (reference sequence). V lost 2 bases to trimming and J lost 4 bases, with 9 bases between them. The DNA for the CDR3 is TGTGCCAGCAGTTTAGGCAGGGCGTACGAGCAGTACTTC. Amino acids: CASSLGRAYEQYF.